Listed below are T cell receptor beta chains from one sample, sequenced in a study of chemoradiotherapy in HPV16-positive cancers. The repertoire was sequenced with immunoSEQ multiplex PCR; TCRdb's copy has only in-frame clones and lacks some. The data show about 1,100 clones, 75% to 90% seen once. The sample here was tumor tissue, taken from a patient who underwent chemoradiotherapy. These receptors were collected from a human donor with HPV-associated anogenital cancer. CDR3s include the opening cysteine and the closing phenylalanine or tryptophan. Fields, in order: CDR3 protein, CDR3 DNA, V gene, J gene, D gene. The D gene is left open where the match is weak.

CASSAFGQPHYGYTF	TGTGCCAGCAGCGCCTTTGGACAGCCGCACTATGGCTACACCTTC	TRBV9	TRBJ1-2	-
CASSLGAGSRSPLHF	TGCGCCAGCAGCTTGGGGGCAGGGAGTCGCTCACCCCTCCACTTT	TRBV5-1	TRBJ1-6	-
CASSSGPTGGGKPQHF	TGTGCCAGCAGCTCAGGCCCCACGGGAGGGGGGAAGCCCCAGCATTTT	TRBV11-2	TRBJ1-5	-
CASRTRRGIDTEAFF	TGTGCCAGCAGGACCCGGCGGGGAATCGACACTGAAGCTTTCTTT	TRBV6-5	TRBJ1-1	-
CASSQDRDNGNTIYF	TGCGCCAGCAGCCAAGATAGGGATAATGGAAACACCATATATTTT	TRBV4-1	TRBJ1-3	-
CASSLAGPTNYGYTF	TGCGCCAGCAGCTTGGCCGGGCCGACTAACTATGGCTACACCTTC	TRBV5-1	TRBJ1-2	-
CASSDEDRGAGTF	TGTGCCAGCAGTGACGAAGACAGGGGAGCGGGTACCTTC	TRBV6-1	TRBJ1-2	TRBD1
CASRRTSSTDTQYF	TGTGCCAGCAGGCGGACTAGCTCCACAGATACGCAGTATTTT	TRBV6-5	TRBJ2-3	TRBD2
CASSPGGLSQPQHF	TGTGCCAGCTCACCGGGGGGTCTGAGTCAGCCCCAGCATTTT	TRBV18	TRBJ1-5	-
CASSQDDAGNSYGYTF	TGTGCCAGCAGCCAAGATGACGCAGGGAATAGTTATGGCTACACCTTC	TRBV4-2	TRBJ1-2	-
CASSLVLEGSEQFF	TGCGCCAGCAGCTTGGTGCTAGAAGGATCTGAGCAGTTCTTC	TRBV5-1	TRBJ2-1	-
CASSPQVGATQYF	TGTGCCAGTAGTCCCCAGGTCGGAGCTACGCAGTATTTT	TRBV19	TRBJ2-3	-
CASSYRLSYEQYF	TGTGCCAGCAGTTACCGACTCTCCTACGAGCAGTACTTC	TRBV6-5	TRBJ2-7	-
CASSSGPRNEQFF	TGTGCCAGCAGCTCGGGACCGCGTAATGAGCAGTTCTTC	TRBV7-6	TRBJ2-1	-
CASSFRGEQYF	TGTGCCAGCAGTTTCCGGGGCGAGCAGTACTTC	TRBV28	TRBJ2-7	-
CASSPPQVPGELFF	TGTGCCAGCTCACCCCCCCAAGTCCCCGGGGAGCTGTTTTTT	TRBV18	TRBJ2-2	-